A single sample is the source of the 2 T cell receptor beta chains below, sequenced in a study of cytomegalovirus exposure and HLA in healthy donors. With 60 Vbeta and 13 Jbeta primers, the PCR was carried out. The assay was immunoSEQ multiplex PCR, and TCRdb's table has in-frame clones only and misses some. The table records over 100,000 clones, almost 75% of them present only once. Sequencing used PBMCs. The receptor set was obtained from a man aged 35 to 55 in good health and CMV-seronegative.

The genes are TRBV5-1 and TRBJ2-2; 8 bases match TRBD1. Trimming at V came to 4 bases and at J to 4 bases, leaving 6 bases not matched to a gene. Per the germline V gene, CDR1 is SGHRS and CDR2 is YFSETQ. This CDR3 has 15 amino acids. This chain's CDR3 is CASSRGQGGTGELFF. The CDR3 bases are TGCGCCAGCAGCCGTGGACAGGGTGGCACCGGGGAGCTGTTTTTT.

The rearrangement uses TRBV28 and TRBJ2-7; 7 positions match TRBD1. Germline values: CDR1 MDHEN, CDR2 SYDVKM. CDR3 length: 11 residues. Unmatched junction bases numbered 2, after V lost 4 bases and J lost 8 bases. In nucleotides, the CDR3 is TGTGCCAGCAGTTGGGGACAGAAGCAGTACTTC. Amino acid sequence: CASSWGQKQYF.